These 23 T cell receptor beta chains came from one sample sequenced in a study of shared clonotypes between healthy human individuals. Here immunoSEQ multiplex PCR was the method, and the copy in TCRdb shows in-frame clones only, minus some. This sample carries fewer than 700,000 clones, around 76% of them seen once, and the ten largest clones take approximately 12%. The sequencing input was PBMCs. The receptors shown here come from a woman in her forties in good health. Some clones in this sample may be carry-over from other donors' samples.

The V call is TRBV6-6, the J call TRBJ1-1, with D perhaps TRBD1 (5 bases). Trimming removed 7 bases at V and 1 base at J, with 13 bases between. The CDR3 consists of 14 residues. Germline values: CDR1 MNHNY, CDR2 SVGAGI (reference sequence). CDR3 amino acids: CASNLQVQNTEAFF. The CDR3 DNA is TGTGCCAGCAATTTACAGGTACAGAACACTGAAGCTTTCTTT.

The chain couples TRBV15 to TRBJ2-7, with D hard to call. The CDR3 has 14 residues. V dropped 0 bases and J dropped 3 bases, with 9 bases sitting between them. Germline-derived CDR1 and CDR2 are LNHNV and YYDKDF (reference sequence). Here the CDR3 DNA reads TGTGCCACCAGCAGAGATCTCAGCGTCTACGAGCAGTACTTC. Its translation is CATSRDLSVYEQYF.

V is TRBV7-2 and J is TRBJ1-3; D possibly corresponds to TRBD1 (6 bases). With 5 bases removed from V and 0 bases from J, the gap between germline ends came to 11 bases. Per germline, CDR1 SGHTA and CDR2 FQGNSA. The CDR3 is 15 residues long. CDR3 sequence: CASSAGQFSGNTIYF. Here the CDR3 DNA reads TGTGCCAGCAGCGCCGGACAGTTCTCTGGAAACACCATATATTTT.

The chain has TRBV6-5 and TRBJ1-2, with D possibly being TRBD1 (5 bases). CDR3 length: 14 residues. Germline assignment: CDR1 MNHEY and CDR2 SVGAGI. Trimming took 6 bases from V and 2 from J, leaving 13 bases between them. This chain's CDR3 is CASRRGVGNYGYTF. The CDR3 DNA reads TGTGCCAGCAGGCGGGGGGTGGGGAACTATGGCTACACCTTC.

This clone was counted a single time. CDR3 sequence (DNA): TGCGCCAGCAGCTTACCTCCGGGACGGGGCACAGATACGCAGTATTTT. Protein sequence: CASSLPPGRGTDTQYF. V and J are TRBV5-1 and TRBJ2-3; D is tentatively TRBD1 or TRBD2 (5 bases each). Germline V lookup: CDR1 SGHRS, CDR2 YFSETQ. The V and J ends lost 2 bases and 1 base respectively, with 14 bases between them. This CDR3 is 16 amino acids long.

This clone occurred a few times. V is TRBV10-3 and J is TRBJ1-3, with D hard to call. The CDR3 sequence is 19 residues long. Trimming cost V 0 bases and J 3 bases, with 21 bases left between them. Germline lookup yields CDR1 ENHRY and CDR2 SYGVKD. CDR3 bases: TGTGCCATCAGTGAGTCGATCTATGCAGGTCGGGGTAGTGGAAACACCATATATTTT. Encoded protein: CAISESIYAGRGSGNTIYF.

CDR3 in amino acids: CASSEYVSQTTNEKLFF. CDR3 in DNA: TGCGCCAGCAGTGAGTACGTCAGCCAAACAACTAATGAAAAACTGTTTTTT. The gene calls are TRBV10-2 and TRBJ1-4, with D hard to call. With 1 base removed from V and 0 bases from J, the gap between germline ends came to 12 bases. Germline values: CDR1 WSHSY, CDR2 SAAADI. The CDR3 loop spans 17 amino acids.

This clone was seen ten or more times. The gene calls are TRBV30 and TRBJ2-5; D may be TRBD1 (5 bases). V was shortened by 2 bases and J by 4 bases, with 14 bases between the two germline ends. The CDR3 loop spans 14 amino acids. Per the germline V gene, CDR1 is GTSNPN and CDR2 is SVGIG (reference sequence). Here the CDR3 reads CAWSSLGQVETQYF. The CDR3 bases are TGTGCCTGGAGTTCCCTGGGGCAGGTAGAGACCCAGTACTTC.

Turning to this clone: This likely traces to a read error, being one base from a far larger clone. Other nucleotide sequences from this sample produce the same CDR3. This chain joins TRBV30 and TRBJ1-6; D may be TRBD1 (5 bases). The CDR3 covers 11 residues. CDR1 is GTSNPN and CDR2 is SVGIG in the germline V gene (reference sequence). Trimming removed 2 bases at V and 10 bases at J, with 6 bases between. CDR3 in amino acids: CAWSRDSPLHF. CDR3 sequence (DNA): TGTGCCTGGAGTAGGGACTCACCCCTCCACTTT. Full variable domain (remainder filled in from reference TRBV30 and TRBJ1-6): SQTIHQWPATLVQPVGSPLSLECTVEGTSNPNLYWYRQAAGRGLQLLFYSVGIGQISSEVPQNLSASRPQDRQFILSSKKLLLSDSGFYLCAWSRDSPLHFGNGTRLTVT.

Concerning this clone itself: Other DNA sequences within the sample encode an identical CDR3. The chain couples TRBV4-1 to TRBJ2-3, with unresolved D. The V gene lost 1 base and the J gene lost 0 bases, with 8 bases spanning the gap. The germline CDR1 and CDR2 sequences are MGHRA and YSYEKL. The CDR3 loop spans 15 amino acids. CDR3 sequence: CASSQGTSSTDTQYF. Written as DNA, the CDR3 is TGCGCCAGCAGCCAAGGGACCTCTAGCACAGATACGCAGTATTTT.

CDR3 in amino acids: CASNEGGGSSYNEQFF. In DNA, the CDR3 is TGTGCCAGCAACGAGGGCGGGGGCAGCTCCTACAATGAGCAGTTCTTC. The rearrangement uses TRBV5-4 and TRBJ2-1; the D gene is possibly TRBD2 (7 bases). The V gene's germline CDR1 is SGHNT and CDR2 YYREEE (reference sequence). There are 16 residues in the CDR3. Trimming took off 6 bases at V and 0 bases at J, with 16 bases between the two ends.

The chain combines TRBV15 with TRBJ2-2, with 14 bases lining up with TRBD2. CDR1 and CDR2 from the germline V gene are LNHNV and YYDKDF (reference sequence). Losses at the gene ends were 1 base for V and 6 bases for J; bases not matched to a gene: 4. The CDR3 consists of 17 residues. The CDR3 sequence: CATSRGGLAGGAGELFF. The CDR3 DNA reads as TGTGCCACCAGCAGAGGCGGACTAGCGGGAGGCGCCGGGGAGCTGTTTTTT.

The genes are TRBV13 and TRBJ2-5, with D possibly being TRBD1 (6 bases). From germline, CDR1 is PRHDT and CDR2 FYEKMQ (reference sequence). This CDR3 has 16 residues. Trimming took off 3 bases at V and 3 bases at J, with 17 bases between the two ends. The CDR3 here is CASSFQGLIAKETQYF. The CDR3 DNA sequence: TGTGCCAGCAGCTTCCAGGGGTTAATTGCGAAAGAGACCCAGTACTTC. Using reference TRBV13 and TRBJ2-5 for the parts outside the CDR3, the full variable domain is AAGVIQSPRHLIKEKRETATLKCYPIPRHDTVYWYQQGPGQDPQFLISFYEKMQSDKGSIPDRFSAQQFSDYHSELNMSSLELGDSALYFCASSFQGLIAKETQYFGPGTRLLVL.

This chain uses TRBV28 with TRBJ1-3; TRBD1 is a possible D gene (5 bases). The CDR3 has 14 amino acids. The V end lost 7 bases, the J end lost 2 bases, and 12 bases lay between the germline ends. The germline V gene has CDR1 MDHEN and CDR2 SYDVKM. The CDR3 DNA is TGTGCCAGCACCCCCCCGGGGGCTGGAAACACCATATATTTT. This translates into CASTPPGAGNTIYF. The whole variable domain, remainder taken from reference TRBV28 and TRBJ1-3, is DVKVTQSSRYLVKRTGEKVFLECVQDMDHENMFWYRQDPGLGLRLIYFSYDVKMKEKGDIPEGYSVSREKKERFSLILESASTNQTSMYLCASTPPGAGNTIYFGEGSWLTVV.

The chain joins TRBV9 to TRBJ2-7; D perhaps matches TRBD1 (6 bases). Trimming cost V 0 bases and J 5 bases, with 15 bases left between them. Looked up from germline, CDR1 is SGDLS and CDR2 is YYNGEE. This CDR3 is built from 15 residues. CDR3 sequence: CASSVDREWADEQYF. CDR3 nucleotides: TGTGCCAGCAGCGTAGACAGGGAGTGGGCGGACGAGCAGTACTTC.

This sequence joins TRBV7-9 and TRBJ1-1, with D unresolved. The CDR3 has 12 residues. V lost 3 bases and J lost 4, with 6 bases in between. Germline V gene lookup returns CDR1 SEHNR and CDR2 FQNEAQ (reference sequence). The CDR3 sequence: CASSFEATEAFF. CDR3 bases: TGTGCCAGCAGCTTCGAGGCCACTGAAGCTTTCTTT.

Worth noting for this clone: It may be a read error: a sequence one base away is much more abundant. This chain links TRBV7-9 with TRBJ2-1; 11 bases align to TRBD2. Germline CDR1 SEHNR, CDR2 FQNEAQ (reference sequence). The CDR3 has 15 amino acids. V shed 4 bases and J 11 bases; nucleotides not matched to a gene: 10. This CDR3 reads CASSSGTSGHGKQFF. DNA for the CDR3: TGTGCCAGCAGCTCCGGGACTAGCGGTCATGGGAAGCAGTTCTTC.

This chain joins TRBV9 and TRBJ2-1; D unclear. Trimming pared 4 bases from V and 9 bases from J, leaving 14 bases between. This CDR3 spans 13 amino acids. Per germline, CDR1 SGDLS and CDR2 YYNGEE. The CDR3 DNA is TGTGCCAGCAGCACCGGAGTATCAGGTGAGCAGTTCTTC. Protein product: CASSTGVSGEQFF.

The chain recombines TRBV19 with TRBJ2-5; D might be TRBD1 (6 bases). V lost 6 bases, J lost 5 bases, and 31 bases lay in between. Germline-derived CDR1 and CDR2 are LNHDA and SQIVND (reference sequence). The CDR3 is 19 amino acids. This CDR3 reads CASSPVPGAGGSGGETQYF. The CDR3 bases are TGTGCCAGTAGCCCTGTGCCAGGGGCGGGCGGATCGGGCGGGGAGACCCAGTACTTC.

The chain recombines TRBV7-2 with TRBJ1-1; weak D call: TRBD1 (5 bases). Germline values: CDR1 SGHTA, CDR2 FQGNSA. Trimming left V 5 bases short and J 2 bases short, with 15 bases between. This CDR3 comprises 15 residues. The CDR3 sequence is CASSPHGDANTEAFF. The CDR3 DNA follows: TGTGCCAGCAGCCCCCACGGGGACGCCAACACTGAAGCTTTCTTT. Full variable domain (remainder filled in from reference TRBV7-2 and TRBJ1-1): GAGVSQSPSNKVTEKGKDVELRCDPISGHTALYWYRQSLGQGLEFLIYFQGNSAPDKSGLPSDRFSAERTGGSVSTLTIQRTQQEDSAVYLCASSPHGDANTEAFFGQGTRLTVV.

Concerning this clone itself: A far bigger clonotype differs at one base, so this is likely a read error. The chain combines TRBV2 with TRBJ1-3; no reliable D call. Germline assignment: CDR1 SNHLY and CDR2 FYNNEI. There are 14 residues in the CDR3. CDR3: CDSSVGGPGNTIYF. CDR3 nucleotides: TGTGACAGCAGTGTCGGAGGGCCTGGAAACACCATATATTTT. Full variable domain (remainder filled in from reference TRBV2 and TRBJ1-3): EPEVTQTPSHQVTQMGQEVILRCVPISNHLYFYWYRQILGQKVEFLVSFYNNEISEKSEIFDDQFSVERPDGSNFTLKIRSTKLEDSAMYFCDSSVGGPGNTIYFGEGSWLTVV.

The rearrangement links TRBV19 to TRBJ2-1; weak D call: TRBD2 (5 bases). Germline V gene lookup returns CDR1 LNHDA and CDR2 SQIVND (reference sequence). This CDR3 is built from 14 residues. V gave up 5 bases and J gave up 8 bases, with 16 bases separating them. The CDR3 bases are TGTGCCAGTAGTTATGAGGACTCCCGCCATGAGCAGTTCTTC. Amino acid sequence: CASSYEDSRHEQFF.

The gene calls are TRBV29-1 and TRBJ2-2; D is undetermined. V shed 4 bases and J shed 2 bases, with 8 bases lying between them. The germline V gene encodes CDR1 SQVTM and CDR2 ANQGSEA. This CDR3 contains 13 residues. DNA of the CDR3: TGCAGCGTTGGTCAGCCCAACACCGGGGAGCTGTTTTTT. Translated: CSVGQPNTGELFF.